This T cell receptor (beta chain) comes out of a study of T cell clonality in common variable immunodeficiency (dated by TCRdb to 2013 to 2016). Study-wide conclusions, independent of this receptor: Even though DNA input was the same, control samples had an average of about 81,820 unique sequences each, compared with about 30,000 in CVID samples. Fewer TCRbeta clones were shared among CVID subjects than among healthy controls (p < 0.0001). TCRbeta clonality was higher in CVID subjects than in healthy controls (t-test p = 0.018), and the increase was most characteristic of about a third of subjects. According to the authors, finding the cause of the higher clonality in CVID would require sequencing the repertoires of T cell subpopulations. Reportedly, TCRbeta sequences from CVID had fewer deletions and N-nucleotide insertions, and highly modified clones with 13 or more V deletions were absent from CVID. Correlations of repertoire features with clinical complications were constrained by heterogeneity among patients within the CVID cohort.

Most of the CVID patients and most of the healthy controls were of Caucasian heritage. Heparinized peripheral whole blood samples of about 4.5 to 8.5 ml were obtained from each donor. TCRbeta CDR3 repertoires were sequenced from genomic DNA of adults with common variable immune deficiency (CVID) and healthy adult controls. The control group comprised some 22 healthy adult volunteers, around 12 female and around ten male, aged about 23 to 70 years with a mean age of around 35. To isolate peripheral blood mononuclear cells, diluted blood was subjected to density centrifugation over Hypaque 1077 or Ficoll-Paque. Unsorted mononuclear cells served as the source of genomic DNA, which was extracted either by Qiagen column purification or by a centrifugation-based method. This clone was observed a few times. No cognate antigen has been identified for it. The CDR3 goes on 3 residues after the read ends, and that part is filled in from the germline J gene.

CVID samples and control samples contributed equivalent amounts of genomic DNA as sequencing input. For every sample, a 60 bp segment covering the rearranged TCRbeta CDR3 region was amplified and then sequenced. The immunoSEQ assay, a bias-corrected multiplex PCR with high-throughput sequencing, was employed for TCRbeta amplification. From the authors' description of their analysis: Every unique nucleotide sequence counted as a clone and was annotated with V, D and J genes, copy number and frequency. Sequences were labeled productive if in frame, and non-productive if out of frame or containing stop codons. Clonality was calculated from Shannon's entropy as previously described. The predicted amino acid sequences of productive clones were used to derive the mean CDR3 Kyte-Doolittle hydropathy. Scaled V gene usage was hierarchically clustered using Manhattan distance and complete linkage with the R hclust function. Sharing of clones by CDR3 amino acid sequence was evaluated by resampling 12 repertoires per group over 100 rounds. The repertoires were searched for 70 published EBV-specific TCRbeta sequences and some 250 published CMV-specific TCRbeta sequences. A couple of CVID samples that yielded fewer than 10,000 sequences were excluded from the analysis, so approximately 38 CVID repertoires were retained. The immuneACCESS repertoire file appears here via TCRdb, limited to in-frame rearrangements. These files lack a portion of the clones; in checked studies, under half of the deficit traces to unresolved V genes, and the cause of the others is not known. V, J and clone size derive from that table, while D and trimming were established from the DNA sequence. This sample was tabulated with some 40,000 clones, among which there are no singletons. Approximately 3.5% of the sample is held by the ten biggest clonotypes.

Germline trimming amounts to 1 base on V and 5 bases on J, with 5 as the count of junction bases outside the gene matches. The CDR3 spans 15 residues, from the cysteine through the phenylalanine. The DNA has 36 bases, all within the CDR3, and is read from base 1. The chain is made from TRBV5-3 and TRBJ2-1, and 8 bases in between align with TRBD2. TRBV5-3 is labeled an ORF, and its function is uncertain. The sequenced sample consisted of peripheral blood mononuclear cells. The source of this sequence is a person aged 18 to 75 in good health. Here the CDR3 is given as CARSLSGGLDNEQFF. CDR3 bases read: TGTGCCAGAAGCTTGTCGGGGGGGCTTGACAATGAG.